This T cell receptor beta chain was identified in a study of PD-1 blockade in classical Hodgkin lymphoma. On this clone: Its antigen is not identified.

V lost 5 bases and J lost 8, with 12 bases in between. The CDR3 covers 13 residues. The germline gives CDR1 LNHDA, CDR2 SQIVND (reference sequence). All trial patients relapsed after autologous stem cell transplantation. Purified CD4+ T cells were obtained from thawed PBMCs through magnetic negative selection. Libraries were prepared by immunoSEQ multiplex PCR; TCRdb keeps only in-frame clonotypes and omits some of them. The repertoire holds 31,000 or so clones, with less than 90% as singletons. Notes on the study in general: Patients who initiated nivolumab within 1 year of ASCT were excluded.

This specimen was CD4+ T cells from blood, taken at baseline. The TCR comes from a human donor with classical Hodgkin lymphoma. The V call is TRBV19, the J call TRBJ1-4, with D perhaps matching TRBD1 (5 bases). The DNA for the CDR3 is TGTGCCAGTAGTTTCAGGGTTGGAGAAAAACTGTTTTTT. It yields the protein CASSFRVGEKLFF.